This T cell receptor (beta chain) is drawn from a study of T cell changes during pregnancy in multiple sclerosis. Per germline, CDR1 SGHDT and CDR2 YYEEEE. V was pared by 5 bases and J by 3 bases, with 23 bases between. The CDR3 has 17 residues. The protocol was immunoSEQ multiplex PCR, while the TCRdb copy is restricted to in-frame clones and leaves out a portion. The sample includes some 37,000 clones, more than 75% of them seen just once. The material sequenced was CD4+ T cells from peripheral blood mononuclear cells, taken in the first trimester of pregnancy. V is TRBV5-6 and J is TRBJ2-5; tentative D call: TRBD2 (6 bases). The clonotype comes from a female donor with multiple sclerosis, enrolled in a pregnancy study. The CDR3 region has the DNA TGTGCCAGCAGGCGGGTCGGAGGGGCTACATGGGAAGAGACCCAGTACTTC. Translation: CASRRVGGATWEETQYF.